The next 24 T cell receptor beta chains were all read from a single sample in a study of tumour-infiltrating T cells in Burkitt lymphoma. The table came from immunoSEQ multiplex PCR; TCRdb's copy has only in-frame clones and leaves some out. The sample has 15,000 or so clones; over 30% are singletons. The sequencing input was tumor tissue. These receptors were obtained from a human donor with diffuse large B-cell lymphoma.

This clone was recorded a few times. This sequence joins TRBV7-2 and TRBJ2-3, with D possibly being TRBD1 or TRBD2 (5 bases each). Trimming took off 6 bases at V and 2 bases at J, with 12 bases between the two ends. Germline CDR1 and CDR2: SGHTA and FQGNSA. CDR3 size: 14 residues. This CDR3 is CASSLWDHTDTQYF. CDR3 sequence (DNA): TGTGCCAGCAGTCTGTGGGACCACACAGATACGCAGTATTTT.

The chain is built from TRBV9 and TRBJ2-1; D not certain. The V gene's germline CDR1 is SGDLS and CDR2 YYNGEE. The length of the CDR3 is 12 residues. The V end was cut by 6 bases, the J end by 4 bases, with 8 bases between. The chain's CDR3 is CASTSAYNEQFF. The CDR3 DNA reads as TGTGCCAGCACTTCGGCTTACAATGAGCAGTTCTTC.

The V gene is TRBV25-1, the J gene TRBJ1-2; D unresolved. This CDR3 comprises 14 residues. CDR1 and CDR2 from the germline V gene are MGHDK and SYGVNS. The V end was cut by 4 bases, the J end by 4 bases, with 13 bases between. In nucleotides, the CDR3 is TGTGCCAGCAGTGTGGGCGAGGGTCGCTATGGCTACACCTTC. It encodes CASSVGEGRYGYTF.

This clone has a handful of counts. The chain is built from TRBV16 and TRBJ2-1, with D tentatively TRBD1 or TRBD2 (5 bases each). Germline CDR1 and CDR2: KGHSY and FQNENV. The CDR3 is 14 residues long. Trimming took off 3 bases at V and 5 bases at J, with 11 bases between the two ends. Here the CDR3 DNA reads TGTGCCAGCAGCCACGGGACGAAAAACAATGAGCAGTTCTTC. Its protein is CASSHGTKNNEQFF.

By share of the sample, this clone is medium-sized. The chain employs TRBV4-2 and TRBJ1-5; 9 positions match TRBD1. The length of the CDR3 is 17 residues. Germline CDR1 and CDR2: LGHNA and YNFKEQ. J gave up 4 bases and V 1 base, and 8 bases lay outside the gene matches. The CDR3 protein is CASSQGLNRGRNQPQHF. The DNA of the CDR3 is TGTGCCAGCAGCCAAGGGTTAAACAGGGGGCGAAATCAGCCCCAGCATTTT.

The chain links TRBV30 to TRBJ1-6; no reliable D call. The V gene's germline CDR1 is GTSNPN and CDR2 SVGIG (reference sequence). Between the trimmed V and J ends, which lost 2 bases and 7 bases, there was a span of 9 bases. This CDR3 region has 13 residues. The CDR3 DNA is TGTGCCTGGAGTCCCAACCGGAATTCACCCCTCCACTTT. Protein sequence: CAWSPNRNSPLHF.

The V call is TRBV19, the J call TRBJ2-2; D is unresolved. The V gene lost 5 bases and the J gene lost 6 bases, with 7 bases spanning the gap. CDR3 length: 12 residues. The germline V gene encodes CDR1 LNHDA and CDR2 SQIVND (reference sequence). For the CDR3, the DNA is TGTGCCAGTAGTCCTCCGGCCGGGGAGCTGTTTTTT. It yields the protein CASSPPAGELFF.

The rearrangement uses TRBV19 and TRBJ2-5, with D possibly TRBD1 on 6 matching bases. Germline CDR1 LNHDA, CDR2 SQIVND (reference sequence). Trimming cost V 6 bases and J 2 bases, with 13 bases left between them. CDR3 length equals 14 residues. CDR3 nucleotide sequence: TGTGCCAGTAGCTCCAGCAGGGGTCAAGAGACCCAGTACTTC. It is translated as CASSSSRGQETQYF.

This sequence joins TRBV5-1 and TRBJ2-7; TRBD2 matches 14 bases. The CDR3 consists of 15 residues. Germline V gene sequence: CDR1 SGHRS, CDR2 YFSETQ. The J segment lost 4 bases and the V segment lost 3 bases, leaving 3 bases of the junction unmatched. CDR3 sequence (DNA): TGCGCCAGCAGCTGGGGACTAGCGGGAGCATACGAGCAGTACTTC. It yields the protein CASSWGLAGAYEQYF. Looking up the rest from reference TRBV5-1 and TRBJ2-7 gives the full variable domain: KAGVTQTPRYLIKTRGQQVTLSCSPISGHRSVSWYQQTPGQGLQFLFEYFSETQRNKGNFPGRFSGRQFSNSRSEMNVSTLELGDSALYLCASSWGLAGAYEQYFGPGTRLTVT.

V and J are TRBV19 and TRBJ1-2; D is uncertain. The CDR3 sequence is 15 residues long. V was pared by 0 bases and J by 4 bases, with 12 bases between. The germline gives CDR1 LNHDA, CDR2 SQIVND (reference sequence). CDR3 DNA sequence: TGTGCCAGTAGTATAGATGATGTAGGAACCTATGGCTACACCTTC. The encoded protein is CASSIDDVGTYGYTF.

This clone was observed a few times. This chain uses TRBV5-6 with TRBJ1-2, with 10 positions matching TRBD1. The CDR3 is 13 residues long. V lost 4 bases to trimming and J lost 7 bases; unmatched junction nucleotides: 4. CDR1 and CDR2 from the germline V gene are SGHDT and YYEEEE. CDR3: CASSTGTGAGYTF. In DNA, the CDR3 is TGTGCCAGCAGCACCGGGACAGGGGCTGGCTACACCTTC.

This clone was counted a few times. The chain couples TRBV28 to TRBJ1-2; D is unclear. V lost 4 bases and J 4 bases, leaving 13 bases between the germline ends. In germline, CDR1 is MDHEN, CDR2 SYDVKM. The length of the CDR3 is 14 residues. The CDR3 reads CASSYPTAPYGYTF. In nucleotides, the CDR3 is TGTGCCAGCAGTTACCCCACTGCGCCCTATGGCTACACCTTC.

The chain uses TRBV29-1 and TRBJ2-7; 10 bases are shared with TRBD1. V trimming: 6 bases; J trimming: 3 bases; junction bases outside the gene matches: 2. The CDR3 sequence is 12 residues long. Germline V gene data show CDR1 as SQVTM and CDR2 as ANQGSEA. The CDR3 protein is CSVTGGGYEQYF. CDR3 DNA sequence: TGCAGCGTGACAGGGGGCGGCTACGAGCAGTACTTC.

This clone was seen a few times. This chain links TRBV30 with TRBJ2-5; 9 bases match TRBD2. The germline CDR1 and CDR2 sequences are GTSNPN and SVGIG (reference sequence). This CDR3 is 16 amino acids long. With 0 bases clipped from V and 2 bases from J, the junction kept 7 bases outside the gene matches. The CDR3 coding sequence is TGTGCCTGGAGTGTTAGGACTAGCGCAAAACAAGAGACCCAGTACTTC. Translating it yields CAWSVRTSAKQETQYF. Looking up the rest from reference TRBV30 and TRBJ2-5 gives the full variable domain: SQTIHQWPATLVQPVGSPLSLECTVEGTSNPNLYWYRQAAGRGLQLLFYSVGIGQISSEVPQNLSASRPQDRQFILSSKKLLLSDSGFYLCAWSVRTSAKQETQYFGPGTRLLVL.

This clone occurred a few times. The chain couples TRBV5-6 to TRBJ2-5; tentative D call: TRBD1 (6 bases). Trimming pared 7 bases from V and 8 bases from J, leaving 18 bases between. This CDR3 has 13 residues. The germline V gene encodes CDR1 SGHDT and CDR2 YYEEEE. CDR3 sequence: CASGFGTPGTQYF. The CDR3 DNA sequence: TGTGCCAGCGGATTCGGGACACCGGGTACCCAGTACTTC.

This clone was seen a handful of times. The J gene is TRBJ1-1, the V gene TRBV29-1, with 8 bases aligning to TRBD1. After removal of 4 bases from V and 1 base from J, the junction contained 5 bases not matched to a gene. The germline V gene has CDR1 SQVTM and CDR2 ANQGSEA. The CDR3 loop spans 14 amino acids. Here the CDR3 DNA reads TGCAGCGTTGTCTCGGGACAGGCGAACACTGAAGCTTTCTTT. Translating gives CSVVSGQANTEAFF.

The rearrangement joins TRBV11-1 to TRBJ1-1, with TRBD1 matching over 7 bases. The trim removed 5 bases at V and 3 bases at J, leaving 6 bases unmatched. This CDR3 spans 14 amino acids. Germline CDR1 reads SGHAT; CDR2 reads FQDESV (reference sequence). CDR3 nucleotides: TGTGCCAGCAGCCGCAACAGGGGCGACACTGAAGCTTTCTTT. Its translation is CASSRNRGDTEAFF.

Relative to its sample, this clone is medium-sized (0.01 to 0.1%). The V gene is TRBV5-1, the J gene TRBJ2-5; D not resolved. CDR1 SGHRS and CDR2 YFSETQ come from the germline V gene. The V end was cut by 3 bases, the J end by 4 bases, with 10 bases between. The CDR3 covers 13 residues. The CDR3 loop reads CASSSGSGETQYF. CDR3 DNA: TGCGCCAGCAGCTCCGGATCTGGAGAGACCCAGTACTTC.

This clone was seen a single time. The rearrangement links TRBV5-1 to TRBJ2-5; D not resolved. Deletions cut 2 bases from V and 1 base from J, with 6 bases between. Per the germline V gene, CDR1 is SGHRS and CDR2 is YFSETQ. This CDR3 is built from 13 residues. The CDR3 is CASSFQVQETQYF. CDR3 nucleotides: TGCGCCAGCAGCTTCCAGGTCCAAGAGACCCAGTACTTC. Variable domain in full (rest from reference TRBV5-1 and TRBJ2-5): KAGVTQTPRYLIKTRGQQVTLSCSPISGHRSVSWYQQTPGQGLQFLFEYFSETQRNKGNFPGRFSGRQFSNSRSEMNVSTLELGDSALYLCASSFQVQETQYFGPGTRLLVL.

This sequence joins TRBV27 and TRBJ2-1; no clear D gene. This CDR3 comprises 14 residues. Germline V gives CDR1 MNHEY, CDR2 SMNVEV (reference sequence). Trimming removed 5 bases at V and 0 bases at J, with 8 bases between. CDR3 sequence reads: CASSQQSSYNEQFF. CDR3 bases: TGTGCCAGCAGTCAACAGAGCTCCTACAATGAGCAGTTCTTC.

DNA for the CDR3: TGCGCCAGCGGTCAGACAGAAACCTACAATGAGCAGTTCTTC. Its translation: CASGQTETYNEQFF. J is TRBJ2-1 and V is TRBV5-1; D may be TRBD1 (5 bases). Trimming removed 7 bases at V and 2 bases at J, with 13 bases between. Germline CDR1 SGHRS, CDR2 YFSETQ. The CDR3 spans 14 residues.

The chain employs TRBV2 and TRBJ2-7, with D perhaps matching TRBD2 (6 bases). From germline, CDR1 is SNHLY and CDR2 FYNNEI. The CDR3 loop spans 14 amino acids. Trimming left V 5 bases short and J 6 bases short, with 17 bases between. CDR3 sequence: CASSWDSSSSEQYF. In DNA, the CDR3 is TGTGCCAGCAGTTGGGACTCCTCGTCATCCGAGCAGTACTTC.

V is TRBV6-1 and J is TRBJ2-3; D uncertain. This CDR3 region has 13 residues. Looked up from germline, CDR1 is MNHNS and CDR2 is SASEGT. V lost 7 bases to trimming and J lost 0 bases, with 8 bases between them. The CDR3 DNA reads TGTGCCAGCATCCAGACTAGCACAGATACGCAGTATTTT. As protein: CASIQTSTDTQYF.

This clone is medium-sized (0.01 to 0.1%) in the sample. V and J are TRBV11-3 and TRBJ2-1, with 13 bases lining up with TRBD2. The CDR3 extends over 17 amino acids. V shed 4 bases and J 7 bases; nucleotides not matched to a gene: 10. CDR1 SGHNT and CDR2 YENEEA come from the germline V gene. CDR3 nucleotide sequence: TGTGCCAGCAGCTCCGCCCAACTAGCGGGAGGGTCAAATGAGCAGTTCTTC. Amino acid sequence: CASSSAQLAGGSNEQFF.